This is a list of T cell receptor beta chains from one sample in a study of CD8+ T cells in alopecia areata. Sequencing used immunoSEQ multiplex PCR; TCRdb keeps in-frame clones, though not all of them. The data show over 150,000 clones, with roughly 50% seen just once and over 4% held by the top ten. The sample consisted of CD8+ T cells sorted from blood. The receptors stem from a human donor in good health. CDR3s include the opening cysteine and the closing phenylalanine or tryptophan. D genes are given only for firm matches. Clone size, where shown, is once, few, many, or a class for clones that have expanded.

abundance | j_gene | v_gene | d_gene | CDR3aa | CDR3nt
once | TRBJ2-1 | TRBV27 | - | CASSFREVDEQFF | TGTGCCAGCAGTTTCAGGGAGGTGGATGAGCAGTTCTTC
- | TRBJ2-7 | TRBV29-1 | - | CSVGPGEQYF | TGCAGCGTTGGACCGGGCGAGCAGTACTTC
few | TRBJ2-7 | TRBV27 | TRBD1 | CASSQTGTGPYEQYF | TGTGCCAGCAGTCAAACCGGGACAGGGCCCTACGAGCAGTACTTC
once | TRBJ1-4 | TRBV25-1 | - | CASSGSRVGKLFF | TGTGCCAGCAGTGGGTCCCGGGTGGGAAAACTGTTTTTT
- | TRBJ2-6 | TRBV4-2 | - | CASSQSSGANVLTF | TGTGCCAGCAGCCAATCTTCTGGGGCCAACGTCCTGACTTTC
few | TRBJ2-5 | TRBV13 | - | CASSSIQDSWETQYF | TGTGCCAGCAGCTCGATACAGGACTCCTGGGAGACCCAGTACTTC
- | TRBJ2-6 | TRBV13 | - | CASSLGPGGIQSWANVLTF | TGTGCCAGCAGCTTAGGCCCAGGGGGGATCCAATCATGGGCCAACGTCCTGACTTTC
once | TRBJ1-2 | TRBV15 | TRBD1 | CATSQDRGLYGYGYTF | TGTGCCACCTCCCAGGACAGGGGTTTGTACGGCTATGGCTACACCTTC
- | TRBJ1-5 | TRBV11-2 | - | CASSLGHRDDQPQHF | TGTGCCAGCAGCTTAGGACACAGGGACGATCAGCCCCAGCATTTT
few | TRBJ1-2 | TRBV5-6 | TRBD1 | CASSSGQSDYGYTF | TGTGCCAGCAGCTCGGGACAGTCTGACTATGGCTACACCTTC
- | TRBJ2-5 | TRBV11-1 | - | CASSLRGETQYF | TGTGCCAGCAGCTTACGGGGAGAGACCCAGTACTTC
- | TRBJ1-2 | TRBV5-1 | - | CASSFDRNYGYTF | TGCGCCAGCAGCTTCGACAGGAACTATGGCTACACCTTC
once | TRBJ1-1 | TRBV4-1 | - | CASSQEQGSVNTEAFF | TGCGCCAGCAGCCAGGAGCAGGGGAGCGTGAACACTGAAGCTTTCTTT
- | TRBJ2-1 | TRBV19 | - | CASSIGEWDNDEQFF | TGTGCCAGTAGTATAGGGGAATGGGACAATGATGAGCAGTTCTTC
- | TRBJ1-5 | TRBV27 | TRBD1 | CASSITTGLQPQHF | TGTGCCAGCAGTATTACGACAGGGCTTCAGCCCCAGCATTTT
once | TRBJ2-2 | TRBV27 | - | CASSLSQSNTGELFF | TGTGCCAGCAGTTTAAGCCAGTCGAACACCGGGGAGCTGTTTTTT
- | TRBJ1-1 | TRBV5-1 | - | CASSLAGSGEAFF | TGCGCCAGCAGCTTGGCAGGGAGCGGTGAAGCTTTCTTT
- | TRBJ1-2 | TRBV27 | TRBD1 | CASSFGQELGYTF | TGTGCCAGCAGTTTCGGACAGGAACTTGGCTACACCTTC
- | TRBJ2-5 | TRBV9 | - | CASSVGISGETQYF | TGTGCCAGCAGCGTAGGGATCAGCGGGGAGACCCAGTACTTC